This T cell receptor beta chain was sequenced during a study of T cells after posttransplantation cyclophosphamide. Study findings and constraints: Recipient CMV seropositivity and CMV reactivation strongly tracked TRB clonality. Later blood repertoires were often dominated by clones from the donor CD8+ memory compartment. TRB overlap between skin or GI tissue T cells and blood was limited.

The table lists this clone with a few counts. Its antigen is unidentified. Assay: immunoSEQ multiplex PCR; the TCRdb copy retains only in-frame clones and omits some. The sample yields 50,000 to 65,000 clones, roughly 86% seen once. From germline, CDR1 is MNHNS and CDR2 SASEGT. Trimming removed 6 bases from V and 7 bases from J; junction bases left unmatched: 3. CDR3 length: 12 amino acids. This chain joins TRBV6-1 and TRBJ2-7; 10 nucleotides agree with TRBD2. This receptor was identified in a man aged 30 to 45 with a blood cancer, CMV-positive, and with a related stem cell donor. The sample comprised PBMCs. The CDR3 is CASRGLAREQYF. CDR3 bases: TGTGCCAGCAGGGGACTAGCGCGGGAGCAGTACTTC.